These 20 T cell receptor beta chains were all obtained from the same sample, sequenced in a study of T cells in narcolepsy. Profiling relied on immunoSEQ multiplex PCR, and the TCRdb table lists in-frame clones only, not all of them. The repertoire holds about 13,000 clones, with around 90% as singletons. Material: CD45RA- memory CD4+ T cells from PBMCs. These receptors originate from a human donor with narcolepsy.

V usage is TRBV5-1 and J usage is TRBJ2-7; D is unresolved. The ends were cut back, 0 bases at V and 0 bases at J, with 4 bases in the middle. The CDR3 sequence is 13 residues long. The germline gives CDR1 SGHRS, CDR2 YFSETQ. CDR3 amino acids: CASSLGSSYEQYF. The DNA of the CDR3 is TGCGCCAGCAGCTTGGGGAGCTCCTACGAGCAGTACTTC. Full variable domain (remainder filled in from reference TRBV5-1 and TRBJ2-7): KAGVTQTPRYLIKTRGQQVTLSCSPISGHRSVSWYQQTPGQGLQFLFEYFSETQRNKGNFPGRFSGRQFSNSRSEMNVSTLELGDSALYLCASSLGSSYEQYFGPGTRLTVT.

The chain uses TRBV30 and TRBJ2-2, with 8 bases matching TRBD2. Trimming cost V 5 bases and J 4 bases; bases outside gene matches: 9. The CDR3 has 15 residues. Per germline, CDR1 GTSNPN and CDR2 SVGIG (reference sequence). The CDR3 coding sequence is TGTGCCTGGGACCGGGGACTAGGAAGCACCGGGGAGCTGTTTTTT. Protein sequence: CAWDRGLGSTGELFF.

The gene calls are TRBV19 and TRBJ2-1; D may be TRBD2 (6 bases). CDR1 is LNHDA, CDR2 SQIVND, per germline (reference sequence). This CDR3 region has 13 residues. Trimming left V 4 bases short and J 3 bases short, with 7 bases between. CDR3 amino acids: CASSTSVYNEQFF. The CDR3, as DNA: TGTGCCAGTAGTACTAGCGTCTACAATGAGCAGTTCTTC.

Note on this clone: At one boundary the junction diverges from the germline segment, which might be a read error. The CDR3 loop reads CAISPSGQEAQYF. CDR3 in DNA: TGTGCCATCAGCCCTAGCGGGCAAGAGGCCCAGTACTTC. The chain is built from TRBV10-3 and TRBJ2-5; 8 bases map to TRBD2. The CDR3 sequence is 13 residues long. Germline V gene sequence: CDR1 ENHRY, CDR2 SYGVKD.

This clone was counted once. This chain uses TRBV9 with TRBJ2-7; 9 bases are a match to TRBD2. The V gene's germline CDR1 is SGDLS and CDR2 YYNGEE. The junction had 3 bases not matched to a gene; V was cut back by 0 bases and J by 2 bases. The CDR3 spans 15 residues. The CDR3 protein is CASSVAAGGPYEQYF. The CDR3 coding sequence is TGTGCCAGCAGCGTAGCAGCGGGAGGACCCTACGAGCAGTACTTC. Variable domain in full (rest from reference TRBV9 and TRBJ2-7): DSGVTQTPKHLITATGQRVTLRCSPRSGDLSVYWYQQSLDQGLQFLIQYYNGEERAKGNILERFSAQQFPDLHSELNLSSLELGDSALYFCASSVAAGGPYEQYFGPGTRLTVT.

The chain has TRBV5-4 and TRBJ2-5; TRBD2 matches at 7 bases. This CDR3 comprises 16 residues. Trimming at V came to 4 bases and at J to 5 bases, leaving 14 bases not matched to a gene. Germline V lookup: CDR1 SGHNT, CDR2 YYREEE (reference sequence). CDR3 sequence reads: CASSAGDYLGDETQYF. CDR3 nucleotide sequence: TGTGCCAGCAGCGCCGGGGACTATCTCGGGGACGAGACCCAGTACTTC.

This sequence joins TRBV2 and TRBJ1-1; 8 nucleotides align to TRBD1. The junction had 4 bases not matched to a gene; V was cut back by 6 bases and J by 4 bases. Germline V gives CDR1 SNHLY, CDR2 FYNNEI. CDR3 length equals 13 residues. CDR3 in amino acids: CASRDDRGTEAFF. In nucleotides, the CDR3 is TGTGCCAGCAGAGACGACAGGGGCACTGAAGCTTTCTTT.

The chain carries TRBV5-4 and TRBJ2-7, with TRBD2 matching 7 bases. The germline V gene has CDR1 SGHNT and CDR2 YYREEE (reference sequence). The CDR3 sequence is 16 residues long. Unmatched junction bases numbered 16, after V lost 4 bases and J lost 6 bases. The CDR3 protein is CASSPSSGGRGSEQYF. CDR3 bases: TGTGCCAGCAGCCCTTCTAGCGGCGGGAGAGGTAGCGAGCAGTACTTC. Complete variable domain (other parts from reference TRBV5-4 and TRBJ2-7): ETGVTQSPTHLIKTRGQQVTLRCSSQSGHNTVSWYQQALGQGPQFIFQYYREEENGRGNFPPRFSGLQFPNYSSELNVNALELDDSALYLCASSPSSGGRGSEQYFGPGTRLTVT.

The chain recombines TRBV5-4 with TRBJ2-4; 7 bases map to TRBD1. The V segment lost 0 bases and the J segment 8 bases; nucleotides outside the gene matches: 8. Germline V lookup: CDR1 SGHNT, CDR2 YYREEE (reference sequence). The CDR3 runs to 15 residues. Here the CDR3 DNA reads TGTGCCAGCAGCTTGGCCGGGGCAGGGGGTTACATTCAGTACTTC. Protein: CASSLAGAGGYIQYF.

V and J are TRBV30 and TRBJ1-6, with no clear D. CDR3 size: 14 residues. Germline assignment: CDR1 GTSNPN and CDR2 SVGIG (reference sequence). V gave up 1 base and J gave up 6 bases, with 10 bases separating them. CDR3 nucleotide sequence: TGTGCCTGGAGTGGTGGACTCAGTAATTCACCCCTCCACTTT. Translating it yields CAWSGGLSNSPLHF.

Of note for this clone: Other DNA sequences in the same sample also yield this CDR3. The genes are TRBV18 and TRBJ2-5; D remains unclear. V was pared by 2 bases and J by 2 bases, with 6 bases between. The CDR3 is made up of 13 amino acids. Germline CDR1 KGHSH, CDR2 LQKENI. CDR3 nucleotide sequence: TGTGCCAGCTCACCATCCGGGCAAGAGACCCAGTACTTC. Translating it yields CASSPSGQETQYF.

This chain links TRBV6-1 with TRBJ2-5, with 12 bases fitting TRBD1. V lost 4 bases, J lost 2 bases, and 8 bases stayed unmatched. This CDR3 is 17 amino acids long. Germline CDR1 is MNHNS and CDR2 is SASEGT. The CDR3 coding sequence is TGTGCCAGCAGTGCCGGGACAGGGGGCGCCCCGCAAGAGACCCAGTACTTC. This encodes CASSAGTGGAPQETQYF.

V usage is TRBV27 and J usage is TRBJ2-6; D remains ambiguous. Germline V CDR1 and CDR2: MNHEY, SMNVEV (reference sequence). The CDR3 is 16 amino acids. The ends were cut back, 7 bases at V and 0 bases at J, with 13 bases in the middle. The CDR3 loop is CASMTPLVSGANVLTF. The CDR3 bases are TGTGCCAGCATGACACCCCTCGTCTCTGGGGCCAACGTCCTGACTTTC. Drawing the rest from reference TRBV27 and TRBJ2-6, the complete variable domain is EAQVTQNPRYLITVTGKKLTVTCSQNMNHEYMSWYRQDPGLGLRQIYYSMNVEVTDKGDVPEGYKVSRKEKRNFPLILESPSPNQTSLYFCASMTPLVSGANVLTFGAGSRLTVL.

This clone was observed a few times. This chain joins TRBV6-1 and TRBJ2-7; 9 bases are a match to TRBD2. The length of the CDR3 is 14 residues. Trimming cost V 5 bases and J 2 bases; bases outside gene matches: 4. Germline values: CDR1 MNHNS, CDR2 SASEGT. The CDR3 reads CASSPLAGPYEQYF. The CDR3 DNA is TGTGCCAGCAGTCCTCTAGCGGGGCCCTACGAGCAGTACTTC.

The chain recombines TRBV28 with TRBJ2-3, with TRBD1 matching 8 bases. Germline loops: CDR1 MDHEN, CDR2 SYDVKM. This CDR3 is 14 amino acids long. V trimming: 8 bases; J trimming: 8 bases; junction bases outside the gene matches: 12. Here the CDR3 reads CASLDRDRGLTQYF. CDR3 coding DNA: TGTGCCAGCTTGGACCGTGACAGGGGTCTTACGCAGTATTTT.

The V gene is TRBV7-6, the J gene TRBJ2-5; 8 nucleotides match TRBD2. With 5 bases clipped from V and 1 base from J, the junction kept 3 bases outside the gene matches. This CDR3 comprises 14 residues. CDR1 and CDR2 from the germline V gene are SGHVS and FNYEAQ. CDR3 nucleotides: TGTGCCAGCAGCAGAACTAGCGGCCAAGAGACCCAGTACTTC. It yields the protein CASSRTSGQETQYF. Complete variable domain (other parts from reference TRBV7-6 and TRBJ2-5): GAGVSQSPRYKVTKRGQDVALRCDPISGHVSLYWYRQALGQGPEFLTYFNYEAQQDKSGLPNDRFSAERPEGSISTLTIQRTEQRDSAMYRCASSRTSGQETQYFGPGTRLLVL.

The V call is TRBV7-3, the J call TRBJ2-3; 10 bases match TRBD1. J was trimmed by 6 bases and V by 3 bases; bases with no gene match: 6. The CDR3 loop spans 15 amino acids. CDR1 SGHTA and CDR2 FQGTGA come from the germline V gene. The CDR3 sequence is CASSLGQGFLDTQYF. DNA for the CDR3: TGTGCCAGCAGCTTGGGACAGGGGTTTTTGGATACGCAGTATTTT.

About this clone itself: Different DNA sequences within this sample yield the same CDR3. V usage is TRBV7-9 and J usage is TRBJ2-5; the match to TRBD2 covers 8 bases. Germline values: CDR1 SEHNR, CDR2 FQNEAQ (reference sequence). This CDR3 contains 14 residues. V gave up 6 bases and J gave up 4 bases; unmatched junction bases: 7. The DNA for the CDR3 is TGTGCCAGCAGAAGTACGGCGGGGGGAGAGACCCAGTACTTC. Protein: CASRSTAGGETQYF.

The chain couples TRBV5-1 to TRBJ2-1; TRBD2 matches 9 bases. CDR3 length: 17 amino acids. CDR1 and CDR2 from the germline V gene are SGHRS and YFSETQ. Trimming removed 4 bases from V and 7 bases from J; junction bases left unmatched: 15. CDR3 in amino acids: CASSPATFAGGGNEQFF. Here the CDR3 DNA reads TGCGCCAGCAGCCCCGCTACTTTCGCGGGAGGGGGGAATGAGCAGTTCTTC.

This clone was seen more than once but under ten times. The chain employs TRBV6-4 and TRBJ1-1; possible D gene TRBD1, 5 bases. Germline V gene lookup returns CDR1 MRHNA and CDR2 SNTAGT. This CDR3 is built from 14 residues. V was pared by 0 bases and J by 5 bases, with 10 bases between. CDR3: CASSDSNRLTEAFF. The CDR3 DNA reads TGTGCCAGCAGTGACTCGAACAGGTTGACTGAAGCTTTCTTT.